This T cell receptor beta chain derives from a study of T cells after yellow fever vaccination. This clonotype was observed a few times. Antigen: not known. The junction had 6 bases not matched to a gene; V was cut back by 4 bases and J by 5 bases. Germline V CDR1 and CDR2: SGHAT, FQNNGV. The CDR3 is 14 amino acids. Overall study findings and caveats: Clonotypes shared by both compartments, CD4 and CD8, made up a small share.

By 5'RACE template switching, TCR cDNA was produced, with a universal primer site and UMIs added in the process. A single record per CDR3 protein comes from TCRdb applying MiXCR to the 5' RACE reads. The sample has some 560,000 distinct CDR3 sequences; about 15% are singletons. The sequence was collected from a man younger than 35 who received the YFV17D yellow fever vaccine. The material sequenced was PBMCs, taken about 5 days after the first yellow fever vaccination. The J gene is TRBJ1-2, the V gene TRBV11-2; 8 bases map to TRBD1. CDR3 in DNA: TGTGCCAGCAGCTCCATCCAGGGGGCGTATGGCTACACCTTC. It specifies CASSSIQGAYGYTF.